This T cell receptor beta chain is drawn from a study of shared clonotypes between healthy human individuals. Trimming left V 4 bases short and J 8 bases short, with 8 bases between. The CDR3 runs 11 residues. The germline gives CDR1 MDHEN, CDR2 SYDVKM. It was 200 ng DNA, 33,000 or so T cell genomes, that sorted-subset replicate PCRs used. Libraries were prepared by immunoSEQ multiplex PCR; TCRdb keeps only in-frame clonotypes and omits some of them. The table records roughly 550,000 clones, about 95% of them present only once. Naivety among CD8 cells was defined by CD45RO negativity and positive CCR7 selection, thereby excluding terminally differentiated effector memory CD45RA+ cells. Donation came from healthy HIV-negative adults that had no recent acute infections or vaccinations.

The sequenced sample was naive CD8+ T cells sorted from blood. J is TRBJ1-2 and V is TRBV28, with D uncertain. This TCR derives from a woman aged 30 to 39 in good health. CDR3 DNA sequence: TGTGCCAGCAGTTCTCCGCGGGGCTACACCTTC. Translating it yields CASSSPRGYTF.